The text below deals with one T cell receptor beta chain. The antigen is not known. V lost 5 bases to trimming and J lost 7 bases; unmatched junction nucleotides: 7. The CDR3 length is 14 residues. The germline CDR1 and CDR2 sequences are MDHEN and SYDVKM. This record comes from a study of a mutant IDH1 vaccine in newly diagnosed glioma. Time point reported: week 11, during vaccination. Every vaccination contained 300 ug of the mutant IDH1 20-mer peptide and was paired with topical imiquimod. The astrocytomas were IDH1-mutant, ATRX-negative, and WHO grade 3 or 4. Generated by immunoSEQ multiplex PCR, the TCRdb table keeps only in-frame clones and is missing some. The sample contains 55,000 to 65,000 clones, under 85% of which appear only once.

The genes are TRBV28 and TRBJ1-5, with 8 bases lining up with TRBD1. The sequence came from a man aged 25 to 40 with glioma. Specimen: PBMCs, collected from a glioma patient whose treatment included an IDH1 peptide vaccine. CDR3 nucleotide sequence: TGTGCCAGCAGTCTCGACAGGGGTAGGCAGCCCCAGCATTTT. It yields the protein CASSLDRGRQPQHF.